A single sample is the source of the 11 T cell receptor beta chains below, sequenced in a study of blood T cell repertoires in COVID-19. The protocol was immunoSEQ multiplex PCR, while the TCRdb copy is restricted to in-frame clones and leaves out a portion. The sample contains 200,000 to 250,000 clones, over 60% of which appear only once. Sequencing input: peripheral blood. The receptor source for this set is a woman in her sixties or seventies with acute or convalescent COVID-19.

The chain is built from TRBV28 and TRBJ1-3, with D possibly matching TRBD1 (5 bases). The CDR3 covers 15 residues. Trimming left V 6 bases short and J 4 bases short, with 16 bases between. Germline lookup yields CDR1 MDHEN and CDR2 SYDVKM. The CDR3 DNA reads TGTGCCAGCAGCATAAGGCCGGGGGGAGGAAACACCATATATTTT. As protein: CASSIRPGGGNTIYF.

This chain uses TRBV20-1 with TRBJ2-7; 7 bases match TRBD2. Losses at the gene ends were 5 bases for V and 6 bases for J; bases not matched to a gene: 4. CDR1 is DFQATT, CDR2 SNEGSKA, per germline (reference sequence). This CDR3 contains 11 residues. CDR3 in DNA: TGCAGTGCTGGGGAGGGCGCCGAGCAGTACTTC. It yields the protein CSAGEGAEQYF.

This clone was detected once. The chain employs TRBV30 and TRBJ2-1; the match to TRBD1 covers 7 bases. The CDR3 consists of 12 residues. Per germline, CDR1 GTSNPN and CDR2 SVGIG (reference sequence). J lost 7 bases, V lost 5 bases, and 5 bases had no gene match. In nucleotides, the CDR3 is TGTGCCTGGGGGGACAGTAGTAATGAGCAGTTCTTC. Its protein is CAWGDSSNEQFF. Full variable domain (outside the CDR3, taken from reference TRBV30 and TRBJ2-1): SQTIHQWPATLVQPVGSPLSLECTVEGTSNPNLYWYRQAAGRGLQLLFYSVGIGQISSEVPQNLSASRPQDRQFILSSKKLLLSDSGFYLCAWGDSSNEQFFGPGTRLTVL.

This clone was counted between two and nine times. The V gene is TRBV5-1, the J gene TRBJ1-5, with TRBD1 matching over 10 bases. V was pared by 2 bases and J by 5 bases, with 10 bases of the junction left unmatched. Germline lookup yields CDR1 SGHRS and CDR2 YFSETQ. The CDR3 sequence is 17 residues long. The CDR3 coding sequence is TGCGCCAGCAGCTTCATAGGGACAGGGGTAACCGATCAGCCCCAGCATTTT. Translated, it gives CASSFIGTGVTDQPQHF.

The J gene is TRBJ2-1, the V gene TRBV23-1; weak D call: TRBD2 (5 bases). Being an ORF, TRBV23-1 has a function that is uncertain. The CDR3 length is 18 residues. Trimming shortened V by 0 bases and J by 4 bases, and 19 bases separated the two germline ends. DNA for the CDR3: TGCGCCAGCAGTCAATCCGAGTCTAGCCGCGAGTTTTACAATGAGCAGTTCTTC. Residues: CASSQSESSREFYNEQFF.

The sample holds a few counts of this clone. This sequence joins TRBV27 and TRBJ1-2; TRBD1 matches 9 bases. The CDR3 totals 16 residues. The germline V gene has CDR1 MNHEY and CDR2 SMNVEV (reference sequence). Trimming took 4 bases from V and 7 from J; bases not matched to a gene: 13. CDR3 loop: CASSYGGAGQGAGYTF. The CDR3 DNA follows: TGTGCCAGCAGTTATGGAGGGGCGGGACAGGGCGCTGGCTACACCTTC.

This sequence joins TRBV7-2 and TRBJ1-1, with 8 bases fitting TRBD1. J was trimmed by 0 bases and V by 3 bases; bases with no gene match: 6. The CDR3 length is 16 residues. Germline CDR1 SGHTA, CDR2 FQGNSA. CDR3 sequence: CASSLGTGGMNTEAFF. The CDR3 DNA sequence: TGTGCCAGCAGCTTGGGCACAGGGGGTATGAACACTGAAGCTTTCTTT.

The chain has TRBV9 and TRBJ2-7; 7 bases map to TRBD2. The V gene end was trimmed by 0 bases and the J gene end by 1 base; junction bases not matched to a gene: 10. Germline values: CDR1 SGDLS, CDR2 YYNGEE. The CDR3 spans 17 residues. The CDR3 sequence is CASSVGSGGSRSYEQYF. CDR3 in DNA: TGTGCCAGCAGCGTAGGTTCCGGCGGGAGTCGATCCTACGAGCAGTACTTC.

This rearrangement joins TRBV3-1 (or the pseudogene TRBV3-2) to TRBJ2-2, with D possibly matching TRBD1 (6 bases). The germline gives CDR1 LGHDT, CDR2 YNNKEL (reference sequence). V dropped 4 bases and J dropped 0 bases, with 12 bases sitting between them. The CDR3 is made up of 16 amino acids. The CDR3 bases are TGTGCCAGCAGCCGAGCCGGGACACCGAACACCGGGGAGCTGTTTTTT. As protein: CASSRAGTPNTGELFF.

This clone was detected only once. The V and J genes are TRBV19 and TRBJ1-2; D not certain. This CDR3 comprises 13 residues. Trimming stripped 4 bases from V and 3 bases from J, with 9 bases between. CDR1 and CDR2 (germline): LNHDA, SQIVND (reference sequence). CDR3 residues: CASSNVADYGYTF. The CDR3, as DNA: TGTGCCAGTAGTAATGTGGCAGACTATGGCTACACCTTC.

The chain links TRBV30 to TRBJ1-5; perhaps TRBD1 as D (5 bases). The V and J ends lost 1 base and 0 bases respectively, with 13 bases between them. From germline, CDR1 is GTSNPN and CDR2 SVGIG (reference sequence). The CDR3 totals 16 residues. CDR3 DNA: TGTGCCTGGAGTGATCCGGGGGGGAATAGCAATCAGCCCCAGCATTTT. Protein sequence: CAWSDPGGNSNQPQHF.